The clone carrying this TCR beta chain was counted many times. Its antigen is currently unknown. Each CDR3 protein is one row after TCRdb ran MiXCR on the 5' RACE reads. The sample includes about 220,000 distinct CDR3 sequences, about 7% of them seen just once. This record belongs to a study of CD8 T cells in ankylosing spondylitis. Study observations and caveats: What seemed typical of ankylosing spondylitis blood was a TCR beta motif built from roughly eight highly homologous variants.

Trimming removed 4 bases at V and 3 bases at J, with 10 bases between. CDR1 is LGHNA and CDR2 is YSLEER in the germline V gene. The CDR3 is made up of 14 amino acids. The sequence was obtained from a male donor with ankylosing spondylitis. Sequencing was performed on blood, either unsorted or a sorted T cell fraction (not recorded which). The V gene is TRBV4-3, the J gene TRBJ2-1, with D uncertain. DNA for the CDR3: TGCGCCAGCAGCCCTTCGAGGATCTACAATGAGCAGTTCTTC. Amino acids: CASSPSRIYNEQFF.